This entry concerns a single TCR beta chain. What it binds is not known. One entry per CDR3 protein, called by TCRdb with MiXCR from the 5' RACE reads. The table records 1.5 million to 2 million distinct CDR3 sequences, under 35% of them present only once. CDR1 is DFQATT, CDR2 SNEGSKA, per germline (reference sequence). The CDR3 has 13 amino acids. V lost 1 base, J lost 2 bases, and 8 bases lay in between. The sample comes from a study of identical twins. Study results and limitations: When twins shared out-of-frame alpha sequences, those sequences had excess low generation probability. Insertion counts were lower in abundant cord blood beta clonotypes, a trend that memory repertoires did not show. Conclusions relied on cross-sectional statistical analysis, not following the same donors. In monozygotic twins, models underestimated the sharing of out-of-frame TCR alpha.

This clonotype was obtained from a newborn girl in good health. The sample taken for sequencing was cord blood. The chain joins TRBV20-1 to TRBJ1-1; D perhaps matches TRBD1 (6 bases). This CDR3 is CSARVQGNTEAFF. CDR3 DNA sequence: TGCAGTGCTAGAGTACAGGGAAACACTGAAGCTTTCTTT.